One and the same sample provided the 31 T cell receptor beta chains below, sequenced in a study of T cells in pancreatic ductal adenocarcinoma. Surgery without prior neoadjuvant therapy was the treatment of the selected pancreatic ductal adenocarcinoma patients. The repertoire was sequenced with immunoSEQ multiplex PCR; TCRdb's copy has only in-frame clones and lacks some. The table records 100,000 or so clones, roughly 96% of them present only once. Sequencing used PBMCs. The source is a human donor with pancreatic ductal adenocarcinoma.

The chain has TRBV6-4 and TRBJ2-3; 8 bases agree with TRBD1. The junction had 3 bases not matched to a gene; V was cut back by 6 bases and J by 10 bases. This CDR3 has 11 residues. Germline CDR1 reads MRHNA; CDR2 reads SNTAGT. The CDR3 nucleotides are TGTGCCAGCAGCGGACAGGGCGCGCAGTATTTT. Translating gives CASSGQGAQYF.

This chain uses TRBV5-4 with TRBJ1-1, with TRBD1 identical over 8 bases. CDR1 and CDR2 from the germline V gene are SGHNT and YYREEE (reference sequence). V was clipped by 3 bases and J by 0 bases; unmatched bases: 10. This CDR3 has 17 residues. The CDR3: CASSSGQGAIMNTEAFF. The CDR3 DNA reads TGTGCCAGCAGCTCAGGGCAGGGGGCCATCATGAACACTGAAGCTTTCTTT.

The rearrangement joins TRBV19 to TRBJ1-1; possible D gene TRBD1, 6 bases. There are 14 residues in the CDR3. Germline V gene sequence: CDR1 LNHDA, CDR2 SQIVND (reference sequence). V lost 6 bases, J lost 0 bases, and 11 bases lay in between. The CDR3 DNA follows: TGTGCCAGTAGGCGACAGGAGATGAACACTGAAGCTTTCTTT. The encoded protein is CASRRQEMNTEAFF.

V and J are TRBV28 and TRBJ1-3; D unresolved. V gave up 6 bases and J gave up 2 bases, with 11 bases separating them. The CDR3 spans 14 residues. Germline V gene lookup returns CDR1 MDHEN and CDR2 SYDVKM. The chain's CDR3 is CASRRGRAGNTIYF. The CDR3 DNA follows: TGTGCCAGCAGAAGAGGGAGGGCTGGAAACACCATATATTTT.

The V call is TRBV29-1, the J call TRBJ1-1, with D possibly being TRBD1 (5 bases). The CDR3 spans 12 residues. V lost 4 bases and J 4 bases, leaving 10 bases between the germline ends. Germline CDR1 SQVTM, CDR2 ANQGSEA. The CDR3 protein is CSVGRALTEAFF. CDR3 coding DNA: TGCAGCGTTGGCAGGGCCCTCACTGAAGCTTTCTTT.

In its sample, this clone is medium-sized. The genes are TRBV27 and TRBJ2-3; 7 nucleotides line up with TRBD2. Trimming took 5 bases from V and 7 from J; bases not matched to a gene: 12. The CDR3 contains 15 residues. CDR1 MNHEY and CDR2 SMNVEV come from the germline V gene (reference sequence). The CDR3 protein is CASSSGLGTRNTQYF. The CDR3 bases are TGTGCCAGCAGTAGCGGACTAGGGACCCGTAATACGCAGTATTTT.

The chain links TRBV2 to TRBJ2-2; 7 positions agree with TRBD2. V shed 9 bases, J shed 0 bases, and the junction held 4 bases outside the gene matches. Germline V gene lookup returns CDR1 SNHLY and CDR2 FYNNEI. There are 14 residues in the CDR3. CDR3 DNA: TGTGCCAGTAAAGCGGGACCGAACACCGGGGAGCTGTTTTTT. Translated: CASKAGPNTGELFF.

The chain uses TRBV6-5 and TRBJ2-4; 9 nucleotides match TRBD1. Germline-derived CDR1 and CDR2 are MNHEY and SVGAGI. V trimming: 6 bases; J trimming: 13 bases; junction bases outside the gene matches: 13. The CDR3 has 14 residues. Written as DNA, the CDR3 is TGTGCCAGCAGACCCGGGACAGGGCTTCTCATACAGTACTTC. It codes for CASRPGTGLLIQYF.

The chain is built from TRBV11-1 and TRBJ2-1; 9 bases match TRBD2. Unmatched junction bases numbered 0, after V lost 1 base and J lost 8 bases. Germline CDR1 is SGHAT and CDR2 is FQDESV (reference sequence). The CDR3 covers 13 residues. The CDR3 loop reads CASSLGGRDEQFF. CDR3 in DNA: TGTGCCAGCAGCTTAGGCGGGAGGGATGAGCAGTTCTTC.

The gene calls are TRBV5-4 and TRBJ2-5; D is possibly TRBD1 (8 bases). Germline CDR1 is SGHNT and CDR2 is YYREEE (reference sequence). V dropped 3 bases and J dropped 7 bases, with 16 bases sitting between them. CDR3 length: 14 amino acids. The CDR3 bases are TGTGCCAGCAGCTCACAGGGGGAGGGTGGGACCCAGTACTTC. Translation: CASSSQGEGGTQYF. The whole variable domain, filled in from reference TRBV5-4 and TRBJ2-5, reads ETGVTQSPTHLIKTRGQQVTLRCSSQSGHNTVSWYQQALGQGPQFIFQYYREEENGRGNFPPRFSGLQFPNYSSELNVNALELDDSALYLCASSSQGEGGTQYFGPGTRLLVL.

CDR3 sequence reads: CASSLGQGATNEKLFF. Written as DNA, the CDR3 is TGCGCCAGCAGCTTGGGACAGGGGGCAACTAATGAAAAACTGTTTTTT. This chain links TRBV5-1 with TRBJ1-4; 9 bases are a match to TRBD1. Germline V CDR1 and CDR2: SGHRS, YFSETQ. Losses at the gene ends were 0 bases for V and 0 bases for J; bases not matched to a gene: 0. The CDR3 contains 16 residues.

The chain couples TRBV15 to TRBJ2-3, with 12 bases aligning to TRBD2. The CDR3 loop spans 18 amino acids. V shed 3 bases, J shed 0 bases, and the junction held 7 bases outside the gene matches. In germline, CDR1 is LNHNV, CDR2 YYDKDF (reference sequence). For the CDR3, the DNA is TGTGCCACCAGCAGGGAGCCTACTAGCGGGGGGAGCACAGATACGCAGTATTTT. This codes for CATSREPTSGGSTDTQYF.

The chain is built from TRBV18 and TRBJ2-7, with 7 bases identical to TRBD1. V lost 4 bases and J lost 2; bases outside the gene matches: 5. The CDR3 loop spans 14 amino acids. Per germline, CDR1 KGHSH and CDR2 LQKENI. CDR3 in amino acids: CASSLEQGPYEQYF. CDR3 sequence (DNA): TGTGCCAGCTCACTTGAACAGGGGCCCTACGAGCAGTACTTC. Together with reference TRBV18 and TRBJ2-7, the CDR3 gives the full variable domain: NAGVMQNPRHLVRRRGQEARLRCSPMKGHSHVYWYRQLPEEGLKFMVYLQKENIIDESGMPKERFSAEFPKEGPSILRIQQVVRGDSAAYFCASSLEQGPYEQYFGPGTRLTVT.

The rearrangement uses TRBV6-1 and TRBJ2-7, with 9 bases lining up with TRBD2. The CDR3 extends over 16 amino acids. J was trimmed by 7 bases and V by 2 bases; bases with no gene match: 12. Germline V gives CDR1 MNHNS, CDR2 SASEGT. CDR3 sequence reads: CASSELSGSPSGEQYF. The CDR3, as DNA: TGTGCCAGCAGTGAACTTAGCGGGAGCCCCTCCGGGGAGCAGTACTTC.

The chain has TRBV28 and TRBJ2-5, with a tentative D call TRBD2 (6 bases). The germline V gene encodes CDR1 MDHEN and CDR2 SYDVKM. The ends were cut back, 4 bases at V and 4 bases at J, with 16 bases in the middle. This CDR3 comprises 15 residues. CDR3: CASSSPQEGGETQYF. In DNA form, the CDR3 reads TGTGCCAGCAGTTCCCCCCAGGAGGGTGGAGAGACCCAGTACTTC.

This chain joins TRBV18 and TRBJ2-7; TRBD1 might be the D (5 bases). Germline V gives CDR1 KGHSH, CDR2 LQKENI. This CDR3 spans 14 amino acids. The V and J ends lost 5 bases and 3 bases respectively, with 14 bases between them. CDR3 sequence (DNA): TGTGCCAGCTCAGCAGGGTTGAAAGGCTACGAGCAGTACTTC. This encodes CASSAGLKGYEQYF.

This CDR3 is CASSLGSGSGDTQYF. DNA for the CDR3: TGCGCCAGCAGCTTGGGCAGCGGGAGTGGGGATACGCAGTATTTT. The rearrangement uses TRBV5-1 and TRBJ2-3, with TRBD2 matching 8 bases. This CDR3 contains 15 residues. Germline V gene sequence: CDR1 SGHRS, CDR2 YFSETQ. With V trimmed by 0 bases and J by 6 bases, 6 bases remained unmatched.

The gene calls are TRBV28 and TRBJ2-6, with 8 bases lining up with TRBD2. Germline-derived CDR1 and CDR2 are MDHEN and SYDVKM. The CDR3 is 16 residues long. J was trimmed by 1 base and V by 4 bases; bases with no gene match: 3. CDR3 sequence reads: CASSYRGGSGANVLTF. DNA for the CDR3: TGTGCCAGCAGTTATCGGGGGGGATCTGGGGCCAACGTCCTGACTTTC.

The chain recombines TRBV2 with TRBJ2-3, with a weak D call TRBD2 (5 bases). V lost 4 bases and J lost 1, with 12 bases in between. The CDR3 extends over 15 amino acids. CDR1 and CDR2 from the germline V gene are SNHLY and FYNNEI. CDR3 coding DNA: TGTGCCAGCAGTGGTACTAGTCCTGGCACAGATACGCAGTATTTT. Translated: CASSGTSPGTDTQYF.

The rearrangement links TRBV4-2 to TRBJ2-1, with TRBD1 as a possible D gene (7 bases). Trimming took off 4 bases at V and 5 bases at J, with 18 bases between the two ends. Germline-derived CDR1 and CDR2 are LGHNA and YNFKEQ. CDR3 length: 16 amino acids. In DNA form, the CDR3 reads TGTGCCAGCAGCCCGTACGCGCAGGGGGAGGACAATGAGCAGTTCTTC. The encoded protein is CASSPYAQGEDNEQFF.

V and J are TRBV6-5 and TRBJ2-3; D perhaps matches TRBD2 (5 bases). Trimming removed 6 bases from V and 6 bases from J, with 7 bases in between. Germline CDR1 MNHEY, CDR2 SVGAGI. This CDR3 is built from 11 residues. Written as DNA, the CDR3 is TGTGCCAGCAGAAGGAGGGATACGCAGTATTTT. This gives the protein CASRRRDTQYF.

The DNA for the CDR3 is TGTGCCAGCAGCTCGGGTAGCGAGCAGTACTTC. This encodes CASSSGSEQYF. The rearrangement links TRBV11-1 to TRBJ2-7; D ambiguous. CDR3 length: 11 amino acids. The V end was cut by 4 bases, the J end by 6 bases, with 7 bases between. Per germline, CDR1 SGHAT and CDR2 FQDESV (reference sequence).

This clone was observed a single time. J is TRBJ2-2 and V is TRBV7-6; 7 positions match TRBD1. V was pared by 5 bases and J by 0 bases, with 6 bases of the junction left unmatched. This CDR3 contains 16 residues. Germline-derived CDR1 and CDR2 are SGHVS and FNYEAQ. In nucleotides, the CDR3 is TGTGCCAGCAGCCCTCGACAGGGCTCGAACACCGGGGAGCTGTTTTTT. It yields the protein CASSPRQGSNTGELFF.

V is TRBV15 and J is TRBJ1-1; unclear D gene. CDR1 and CDR2 (germline): LNHNV, YYDKDF (reference sequence). V shed 0 bases and J shed 3 bases, with 14 bases lying between them. The CDR3 has 16 amino acids. The CDR3 sequence: CATSRDRGASYTEAFF. CDR3 bases: TGTGCCACCAGCAGAGATCGGGGAGCCTCCTACACTGAAGCTTTCTTT.

The V call is TRBV7-6, the J call TRBJ2-7; D gene uncertain. The germline gives CDR1 SGHVS, CDR2 FNYEAQ. The CDR3 is made up of 12 amino acids. The V end was cut by 5 bases, the J end by 6 bases, with 11 bases between. The CDR3 nucleotides read TGTGCCAGCAGCCAAATAAACAGCGAGCAGTACTTC. Translated, it gives CASSQINSEQYF.

A single count supports this clone. The chain is built from TRBV19 and TRBJ1-2; maybe TRBD1 (6 bases). From germline, CDR1 is LNHDA and CDR2 SQIVND (reference sequence). The V end lost 7 bases, the J end lost 8 bases, and 14 bases lay between the germline ends. This CDR3 spans 12 amino acids. CDR3 amino acids: CASIPTGGGYTF. For the CDR3, the DNA is TGTGCCAGTATCCCGACAGGCGGCGGCTACACCTTC.

The chain recombines TRBV6-1 with TRBJ2-7; unclear D gene. V was clipped by 7 bases and J by 7 bases, with 17 bases between them. This CDR3 spans 13 amino acids. Germline CDR1 is MNHNS and CDR2 is SASEGT. DNA of the CDR3: TGTGCCAGCACCGAAACGCTCGCGCGTGAGCAGTACTTC. This codes for CASTETLAREQYF.

The chain recombines TRBV11-2 with TRBJ2-7; perhaps TRBD2 as D (5 bases). The CDR3 totals 15 residues. The germline V and J ends were trimmed by 4 bases and 7 bases, with 20 bases remaining between them. The germline V gene encodes CDR1 SGHAT and CDR2 FQNNGV. CDR3 sequence: CASSSLGIAPGEQYF. The CDR3 DNA is TGTGCCAGCAGCTCCCTGGGGATAGCGCCGGGGGAGCAGTACTTC.

J is TRBJ2-3 and V is TRBV2; tentatively, D is TRBD2 (5 bases). CDR1 is SNHLY, CDR2 FYNNEI, per germline. The V gene lost 4 bases and the J gene lost 4 bases, with 12 bases spanning the gap. The CDR3 runs 14 residues. This chain's CDR3 is CASSVDWSADTQYF. In DNA, the CDR3 is TGTGCCAGCAGTGTGGACTGGTCGGCAGATACGCAGTATTTT. Together with reference TRBV2 and TRBJ2-3, the CDR3 gives the full variable domain: EPEVTQTPSHQVTQMGQEVILRCVPISNHLYFYWYRQILGQKVEFLVSFYNNEISEKSEIFDDQFSVERPDGSNFTLKIRSTKLEDSAMYFCASSVDWSADTQYFGPGTRLTVL.

This clone was observed a handful of times. V and J are TRBV2 and TRBJ1-2; 7 nucleotides agree with TRBD1. Germline trimming cut 6 bases from V and 7 bases from J; bases unmatched to any gene: 8. The germline V gene has CDR1 SNHLY and CDR2 FYNNEI. The CDR3 covers 13 residues. As DNA, the CDR3 is TGTGCCAGCAGATTGGACAGGATAGGTGGCTACACCTTC. Residues: CASRLDRIGGYTF.

This clone was observed once. The J gene is TRBJ1-1, the V gene TRBV7-8; tentatively, D is TRBD1 (5 bases). V dropped 5 bases and J dropped 0 bases, with 13 bases sitting between them. Germline assignment: CDR1 SGHVS and CDR2 FQNEAQ. The CDR3 runs to 15 residues. CDR3 amino acids: CASSPSTAMNTEAFF. DNA for the CDR3: TGTGCCAGCAGCCCCTCGACAGCCATGAACACTGAAGCTTTCTTT.